Below are 31 T cell receptor beta chains sequenced from a single sample in a study of T cells in Graves' hyperthyroidism and ophthalmopathy. Researchers amplified the TCR beta CDR3 regions from RNA transcripts. The primer set for the first-round RT-PCR of the TCR CDR3 was HTBI. Via MiXCR, TCRdb re-called the multiplex PCR reads, giving one row per CDR3 protein. Counted here are 550,000 to 800,000 distinct CDR3 sequences, roughly a sixth occurring once; the ten biggest clones make up 15% to 19%. Sequenced: blood. The receptors were gathered from a man aged 50-60 years with Graves' hyperthyroidism.

Many counts were recorded for this clonotype. The V gene is TRBV3-1, the J gene TRBJ2-1; unclear D gene. Trimming left V 4 bases short and J 0 bases short, with 7 bases between. This CDR3 has 14 residues. Germline V CDR1 and CDR2: LGHDT, YNNKEL (reference sequence). Written as DNA, the CDR3 is TGTGCCAGCAGCCCCCTTGGCTCCTACAATGAGCAGTTCTTC. This sequence encodes CASSPLGSYNEQFF.

This clonotype has more than one count but fewer than ten. This chain links TRBV5-6 with TRBJ1-1, with D possibly being TRBD1 (6 bases). This CDR3 spans 14 amino acids. From germline, CDR1 is SGHDT and CDR2 YYEEEE. The ends were cut back, 4 bases at V and 5 bases at J, with 15 bases in the middle. CDR3 loop: CASSLLRGWTEAFF. CDR3 coding DNA: TGTGCCAGCAGCCTCCTCAGGGGCTGGACTGAAGCTTTCTTT.

A few counts support this clonotype. The chain combines TRBV7-3 with TRBJ1-6; no clear D gene. The V end lost 0 bases, the J end lost 7 bases, and 13 bases lay between the germline ends. The CDR3 has 16 residues. Germline values: CDR1 SGHTA, CDR2 FQGTGA. The CDR3 protein is CASSLTPRHGNSPLHF. In nucleotides, the CDR3 is TGTGCCAGCAGCTTAACCCCAAGACATGGGAATTCACCCCTCCACTTT. The full variable domain, its missing parts supplied by reference TRBV7-3 and TRBJ1-6, is GAGVSQTPSNKVTEKGKYVELRCDPISGHTALYWYRQSLGQGPEFLIYFQGTGAADDSGLPNDRFFAVRPEGSVSTLKIQRTERGDSAVYLCASSLTPRHGNSPLHFGNGTRLTVT.

The rearrangement joins TRBV30 to TRBJ2-1; the match to TRBD2 covers 7 bases. V shed 0 bases and J 14 bases; nucleotides not matched to a gene: 4. The CDR3 length is 11 residues. CDR1 is GTSNPN, CDR2 SVGIG, per germline (reference sequence). CDR3 loop: CAWSVGGLEFF. CDR3 nucleotides: TGTGCCTGGAGTGTGGGTGGACTAGAGTTCTTC.

The V call is TRBV19, the J call TRBJ2-2; TRBD1 is a possible D gene (5 bases). The V end lost 6 bases, the J end lost 4 bases, and 12 bases lay between the germline ends. Germline CDR1 and CDR2: LNHDA and SQIVND (reference sequence). The CDR3 sequence is 14 residues long. The CDR3 sequence: CASRVWTPTGELFF. CDR3 sequence (DNA): TGTGCCAGTAGGGTATGGACACCCACCGGGGAGCTGTTTTTT.

This clonotype was counted at least ten times. This rearrangement joins TRBV6-1 to TRBJ1-1; possibly TRBD1 for D (5 bases). The V end was cut by 3 bases, the J end by 1 base, with 12 bases between. CDR1 and CDR2 (germline): MNHNS, SASEGT. The CDR3 covers 15 residues. The CDR3: CASSDGQGGNTEAFF. The DNA of the CDR3 is TGTGCCAGCAGTGATGGGCAGGGAGGGAACACTGAAGCTTTCTTT.

In its sample, this clonotype was seen a few times. CDR3 loop: CASSFTGGEQFF. Here the CDR3 DNA reads TGTGCCAGCAGTTTCACAGGGGGTGAGCAGTTCTTC. V and J are TRBV6-1 and TRBJ2-1; TRBD1 aligns across 8 bases. The germline V gene has CDR1 MNHNS and CDR2 SASEGT. V lost 5 bases and J lost 9; bases outside the gene matches: 3. The CDR3 runs to 12 residues.

The rearrangement joins TRBV6-1 to TRBJ1-1, with 10 nucleotides matching TRBD1. V trimming: 5 bases; J trimming: 4 bases; junction bases outside the gene matches: 4. CDR3 length: 14 residues. From germline, CDR1 is MNHNS and CDR2 SASEGT. DNA for the CDR3: TGTGCCAGCAGTACCCGGACAGGGGGCACTGAAGCTTTCTTT. The encoded protein is CASSTRTGGTEAFF.

A word on this clonotype: A much larger clone differs by one base, so this may be a read error. The rearrangement links TRBV6-1 to TRBJ2-2; D perhaps matches TRBD2 (6 bases). The V end was cut by 8 bases, the J end by 5 bases, with 18 bases between. Germline V gene sequence: CDR1 MNHNS, CDR2 SASEGT. This CDR3 has 15 residues. The CDR3 protein is CASCLTPRGTGELFF. The CDR3 region has the DNA TGTGCCAGCTGTCTAACCCCCCGGGGGACCGGGGAGCTGTTTTTT.

This clonotype was recorded many times. V and J are TRBV11-2 and TRBJ2-1, with a weak D call TRBD1 (6 bases). This CDR3 has 15 amino acids. Germline V gene data show CDR1 as SGHAT and CDR2 as FQNNGV. Trimming removed 5 bases from V and 5 bases from J, with 16 bases in between. CDR3 loop: CASSPITGRDNEQFF. CDR3 bases: TGTGCCAGCAGCCCCATAACAGGGCGCGACAATGAGCAGTTCTTC.

This clonotype was observed a handful of times. The gene calls are TRBV6-1 and TRBJ2-7; TRBD1 or TRBD2 may be the D gene (5 bases each). This CDR3 comprises 15 residues. Germline values: CDR1 MNHNS, CDR2 SASEGT. V dropped 2 bases and J dropped 1 base, with 12 bases sitting between them. As DNA, the CDR3 is TGTGCCAGCAGTGAAATTGCCAGGGAGTCCTACGAGCAGTACTTC. This codes for CASSEIARESYEQYF.

The rearrangement joins TRBV15 to TRBJ2-2; D gene uncertain. The CDR3 totals 12 residues. Germline V lookup: CDR1 LNHNV, CDR2 YYDKDF (reference sequence). V was shortened by 4 bases and J by 4 bases, with 4 bases between the two germline ends. The CDR3 nucleotides are TGTGCCACCAGCAAAGCCACCGGGGAGCTGTTTTTT. It codes for CATSKATGELFF.

This clonotype was seen more than once but under ten times. The genes are TRBV11-2 and TRBJ2-7; TRBD2 aligns across 12 bases. Gene TRBJ2-1 matches the end of the DNA better, so the J call may be wrong. Per the germline V gene, CDR1 is SGHAT and CDR2 is FQNNGV. The CDR3 length is 16 residues. CDR3 coding DNA: TGTGCCAGCAGCTTAGATCAGCGACTAGCGGGAGACGAGCAGTTCTTC. This codes for CASSLDQRLAGDEQFF.

The rearrangement uses TRBV28 and TRBJ1-2; 9 bases map to TRBD1. The length of the CDR3 is 15 residues. Trimming at V came to 3 bases and at J to 4 bases, leaving 6 bases not matched to a gene. Germline V gene data show CDR1 as MDHEN and CDR2 as SYDVKM. CDR3 DNA sequence: TGTGCCAGCAGTTTTAGGGACAGGGCCGGCTATGGCTACACCTTC. It specifies CASSFRDRAGYGYTF.

Only a few counts were recorded for this clonotype. The CDR3 protein is CASSLLRDRGNEQFF. The CDR3 DNA follows: TGTGCCAGCAGCTTACTGCGGGACAGGGGTAATGAGCAGTTCTTC. The chain links TRBV3-1 to TRBJ2-1, with 10 bases aligning to TRBD1. Germline V gene lookup returns CDR1 LGHDT and CDR2 YNNKEL (reference sequence). V gave up 5 bases and J gave up 7 bases; unmatched junction bases: 8. The CDR3 has 15 amino acids.

Concerning this clonotype itself: This could be a read error, since a much larger clone is one nucleotide away. The rearrangement uses TRBV5-1 and TRBJ2-3, with D possibly matching TRBD1 (7 bases). The CDR3 has 15 residues. Germline CDR1 and CDR2: SGHRS and YFSETQ. DNA of the CDR3: TGCGCCGGCAGCAGATCGGGACAGCGGGCAGATACGCAGTATTTT. It codes for CAGSRSGQRADTQYF.

A note on this clonotype: The final CDR3 position lacks the conserved phenylalanine or tryptophan, pointing to a likely read error. This chain uses TRBV24-1 with TRBJ2-3; D could derive from TRBD1 or TRBD2 (5 bases each). This CDR3 comprises 12 residues. CDR1 KGHDR and CDR2 SFDVKD come from the germline V gene. Trimming took off 10 bases at V and 2 bases at J, with 9 bases between the two ends. The CDR3 reads CATGVDTDTQYS. The CDR3 DNA sequence: TGTGCCACGGGGGTGGACACAGATACGCAGTATTCT.

This clonotype was observed at least ten times. This chain connects TRBV2 to TRBJ2-3; perhaps TRBD1 as D (7 bases). With 4 bases removed from V and 6 bases from J, the gap between germline ends came to 11 bases. Germline V gives CDR1 SNHLY, CDR2 FYNNEI. The CDR3 has 13 amino acids. The CDR3 is CASSGQGGDTQYF. CDR3 nucleotide sequence: TGTGCCAGCAGTGGACAGGGAGGTGATACGCAGTATTTT.

This clonotype occurred a few times. The rearrangement uses TRBV10-3 and TRBJ2-1; D remains ambiguous. Germline values: CDR1 ENHRY, CDR2 SYGVKD. Trimming shortened V by 6 bases and J by 5 bases, and 8 bases separated the two germline ends. The CDR3 runs to 12 residues. The CDR3 DNA reads TGTGCCATCAGACGGACGGACAATGAGCAGTTCTTC. As protein: CAIRRTDNEQFF.

This clonotype was detected ten times or more. The chain uses TRBV7-8 and TRBJ1-6, with TRBD1 matching over 7 bases. From germline, CDR1 is SGHVS and CDR2 FQNEAQ. After removal of 4 bases from V and 9 bases from J, the junction contained 9 bases not matched to a gene. The CDR3 sequence is 15 residues long. The CDR3 spells CASSSIRGSGSPLHF. DNA of the CDR3: TGTGCCAGCAGCTCAATCAGGGGGTCGGGTTCACCCCTCCACTTT.

This clonotype came up a few times. The chain carries TRBV3-1 and TRBJ2-7, with a weak D call TRBD2 (6 bases). V was clipped by 4 bases and J by 5 bases, with 15 bases between them. From germline, CDR1 is LGHDT and CDR2 YNNKEL (reference sequence). This CDR3 contains 14 residues. In nucleotides, the CDR3 is TGTGCCAGCAGCCCCAGCTACGGGAGACACGAGCAGTACTTC. Protein: CASSPSYGRHEQYF.

This clonotype occurred many times. V usage is TRBV28 and J usage is TRBJ1-6; D gene unclear. V lost 6 bases and J lost 9, with 9 bases in between. CDR3 length equals 12 residues. The germline gives CDR1 MDHEN, CDR2 SYDVKM. The CDR3 loop is CASRDLSSPLHF. The CDR3 DNA follows: TGTGCCAGCAGGGACCTCAGTTCACCCCTCCACTTT.

This clonotype was observed at least ten times. Written as DNA, the CDR3 is TGTGCCAGCAGTTTAGAAACAGGGGCGGTTGGTGAAGCTTTCTTT. Translation: CASSLETGAVGEAFF. The V gene is TRBV12-3 or TRBV12-4, the J gene TRBJ1-1; 7 bases match TRBD1. The CDR3 contains 15 residues. V gave up 1 base and J gave up 7 bases; unmatched junction bases: 9.

This clonotype was seen a few times. J is TRBJ1-1 and V is TRBV7-2; D is ambiguous. V dropped 2 bases and J dropped 2 bases, with 12 bases sitting between them. Looked up from germline, CDR1 is SGHTA and CDR2 is FQGNSA. The CDR3 extends over 15 amino acids. CDR3 sequence: CASSLNRVGNTEAFF. Written as DNA, the CDR3 is TGTGCCAGCAGCTTAAATCGGGTAGGAAACACTGAAGCTTTCTTT.

This clonotype was seen ten or more times. The chain employs TRBV28 and TRBJ2-7; a possible D gene is TRBD1 (6 bases). V was shortened by 5 bases and J by 6 bases, with 14 bases between the two germline ends. This CDR3 is 13 amino acids long. Germline V lookup: CDR1 MDHEN, CDR2 SYDVKM. The CDR3 is CASSLTGYSEQYF. CDR3 nucleotide sequence: TGTGCCAGCAGTCTCACAGGGTACTCCGAGCAGTACTTC. The full variable domain, rest sourced from reference TRBV28 and TRBJ2-7, is DVKVTQSSRYLVKRTGEKVFLECVQDMDHENMFWYRQDPGLGLRLIYFSYDVKMKEKGDIPEGYSVSREKKERFSLILESASTNQTSMYLCASSLTGYSEQYFGPGTRLTVT.

This clonotype was seen many times. This sequence joins TRBV11-2 and TRBJ2-7, with 9 nucleotides matching TRBD2. The V segment lost 1 base and the J segment 0 bases; nucleotides outside the gene matches: 10. The CDR3 totals 18 residues. CDR1 and CDR2 (germline): SGHAT, FQNNGV. The CDR3 DNA follows: TGTGCCAGCAGCTTAGGACGGATACTAGCGGGCGCCTCCTACGAGCAGTACTTC. This translates into CASSLGRILAGASYEQYF. The whole variable domain, remainder taken from reference TRBV11-2 and TRBJ2-7, is EAGVAQSPRYKIIEKRQSVAFWCNPISGHATLYWYQQILGQGPKLLIQFQNNGVVDDSQLPKDRFSAERLKGVDSTLKIQPAKLEDSAVYLCASSLGRILAGASYEQYFGPGTRLTVT.

This clonotype occurred a few times. This chain uses TRBV10-3 with TRBJ1-2; D unclear. CDR1 and CDR2 from the germline V gene are ENHRY and SYGVKD. The CDR3 covers 13 residues. V lost 2 bases to trimming and J lost 8 bases, with 12 bases between them. The CDR3 sequence is CAISEVEREGYTF. CDR3 nucleotides: TGTGCCATCAGTGAGGTGGAAAGAGAGGGCTACACCTTC.

In this sample, this clonotype turned up many times. The gene calls are TRBV27 and TRBJ2-3; no definite D call. CDR3 length: 15 residues. The V gene's germline CDR1 is MNHEY and CDR2 SMNVEV (reference sequence). V lost 3 bases and J 2 bases, leaving 12 bases between the germline ends. DNA of the CDR3: TGTGCCAGCAGTTTGAGTCGACCGTCCACAGATACGCAGTATTTT. This codes for CASSLSRPSTDTQYF.

J is TRBJ2-2 and V is TRBV2; 9 nucleotides agree with TRBD2. From germline, CDR1 is SNHLY and CDR2 FYNNEI. The V segment lost 7 bases and the J segment 5 bases; nucleotides outside the gene matches: 5. This CDR3 is built from 14 residues. CDR3 DNA: TGTGCCAGCAACAGCGGGAGGATTACCGGGGAGCTGTTTTTT. Its protein product is CASNSGRITGELFF.

This chain joins TRBV29-1 and TRBJ2-4; no firm D call. Trimming removed 4 bases at V and 3 bases at J, with 10 bases between. The V gene's germline CDR1 is SQVTM and CDR2 ANQGSEA. The length of the CDR3 is 13 residues. CDR3 sequence reads: CSVVEDYKNIQYF. The CDR3 bases are TGCAGCGTTGTCGAGGATTACAAAAACATTCAGTACTTC.

This clonotype was detected ten times or more. The V gene is TRBV3-1, the J gene TRBJ2-3; TRBD2 is a possible D gene (5 bases). Germline CDR1 is LGHDT and CDR2 is YNNKEL (reference sequence). Between the trimmed V and J ends, which lost 3 bases and 4 bases, there was a span of 11 bases. The CDR3 consists of 14 residues. The CDR3 region is CASSQGAEADTQYF. The CDR3 DNA follows: TGTGCCAGCAGCCAGGGAGCAGAGGCAGATACGCAGTATTTT.